This TCR beta chain was retrieved from a study of T-cell reconstitution after alpha-beta-depleted transplantation in children. The authors prepared the TCRbeta library with unique molecular identifiers. TCRdb called the PCR reads again in MiXCR, with one record for every CDR3 protein. Here the sample spans approximately 420,000 distinct CDR3 sequences, roughly 11% being singletons. The table lists this clonotype with a few counts. This CDR3 comprises 15 residues. Germline V lookup: CDR1 MNHEY, CDR2 SVGAGI. The V end lost 1 base, the J end lost 6 bases, and 16 bases lay between the germline ends. The chain uses TRBV6-5 and TRBJ2-7; D is perhaps TRBD2 (5 bases). Sample: PBMCs from the stem cell graft donor, taken from the stem cell graft. This TCR was sampled from a human donor who donated a stem cell graft to a child with acute myeloid leukemia. This chain's CDR3 is CASSYFGLAASEQYF. The CDR3 bases are TGTGCCAGCAGTTACTTTGGGCTAGCTGCGTCCGAGCAGTACTTC.